The rows below give T cell receptor beta chains drawn from one sample of a study of post-analysis software for immune sequencing data. A single record per CDR3 protein comes from TCRdb applying MiXCR to the PCR reads. Seen here are hundreds of thousands of distinct CDR3 sequences, 55% to 60% observed once, and the top ten hold about 11%. Input material: blood. Source of these receptors: a girl aged 2 to 9 with multiple sclerosis. Each CDR3 is given with its conserved first and last residue. The D gene is left open where the match is weak. Some rows mark clone size as missing; the rest say once, few, many or name a class of expanded clone.

D gene,V gene,J gene,clone size,CDR3 protein,CDR3 DNA
TRBD2,TRBV27,TRBJ2-7,NA,CASSLLGGSGVSYEQYF,TGTGCCAGCAGTCTCCTAGGGGGTAGCGGGGTCTCCTACGAGCAGTACTTC
NA,TRBV6-1,TRBJ1-5,NA,CASNLDLNQPQHF,TGTGCCAGCAATTTGGACCTTAATCAGCCCCAGCATTTT
NA,TRBV20-1,TRBJ2-3,few,CSAPRTDTQYF,TGCAGTGCACCCCGGACAGATACGCAGTATTTT
NA,TRBV28,TRBJ1-5,few,CASSLTQGGQPQHF,TGTGCCAGCAGTTTGACACAGGGAGGTCAGCCCCAGCATTTT
NA,TRBV20-1,TRBJ2-2,NA,CSAQYLGVATGELFF,TGCAGTGCCCAGTATCTAGGGGTGGCCACCGGGGAGCTGTTTTTT
TRBD2,TRBV5-1,TRBJ2-5,NA,CASSLGLAGLEQETQYF,TGCGCCAGCAGCTTGGGACTAGCGGGGTTGGAGCAAGAGACCCAGTACTTC
NA,TRBV11-2,TRBJ1-5,NA,CASSLESGDQPQHF,TGTGCCAGCAGCTTAGAGTCAGGGGATCAGCCCCAGCATTTT
NA,TRBV20-1,TRBJ1-1,few,CSASVQGGTEAFF,TGCAGTGCTAGTGTACAGGGAGGCACTGAAGCTTTCTTT
NA,TRBV6-5,TRBJ2-1,few,CASSWGASYNEQFF,TGTGCCAGCAGTTGGGGGGCCTCCTACAATGAGCAGTTCTTC
NA,TRBV12-3/TRBV12-4,TRBJ2-1,few,CASLLAARAEQFF,TGTGCCAGTCTTCTGGCCGCTAGAGCTGAGCAGTTCTTC
NA,TRBV7-2,TRBJ2-5,NA,CASSLASYEETQYF,TGTGCCAGCAGCTTAGCTTCCTACGAAGAGACCCAGTACTTC
TRBD2,TRBV7-2,TRBJ2-7,few,CASSFLAGPSYEQYF,TGTGCCAGCAGCTTCCTAGCGGGGCCCTCCTACGAGCAGTACTTC
TRBD2,TRBV11-3,TRBJ2-5,NA,CASSPRGGEETQYF,TGTGCCAGCAGCCCCCGGGGAGGGGAGGAGACCCAGTACTTC
NA,TRBV20-1,TRBJ2-7,NA,CSARDQGGYSYEQYF,TGCAGTGCTAGAGATCAGGGGGGGTACTCCTACGAGCAGTACTTC
NA,TRBV4-2,TRBJ1-5,NA,CASSQDIRGGQPQHF,TGTGCCAGCAGCCAAGACATAAGGGGGGGTCAGCCCCAGCATTTT
NA,TRBV12-3/TRBV12-4,TRBJ1-2,few,CASSLEAAYGYTF,TGTGCCAGCAGTTTAGAGGCAGCCTATGGCTACACCTTC
TRBD1,TRBV28,TRBJ1-2,few,CASSLPGGIYGYTF,TGTGCCAGCAGTTTACCAGGGGGCATCTATGGCTACACCTTC
TRBD2,TRBV5-1,TRBJ2-3,few,CASRASGTSTDTQYF,TGCGCCAGCCGGGCTAGCGGCACGAGCACAGATACGCAGTATTTT
NA,TRBV7-9,TRBJ1-5,few,CASSPQGVNQPQHF,TGTGCCAGCAGCCCACAGGGTGTCAATCAGCCCCAGCATTTT
TRBD2,TRBV7-9,TRBJ2-5,NA,CASSPFGGKETQYF,TGTGCCAGCAGCCCCTTCGGGGGGAAGGAGACCCAGTACTTC
NA,TRBV4-1,TRBJ2-1,NA,CASSQGGPTESYNEQFF,TGCGCCAGCAGCCAGGGGGGGCCCACTGAGTCCTACAATGAGCAGTTCTTC
TRBD1,TRBV29-1,TRBJ1-2,few,CSVEGGTANYGYTF,TGCAGCGTTGAAGGAGGGACAGCTAACTATGGCTACACCTTC
TRBD1,TRBV7-3,TRBJ2-7,few,CASSSTGTGAHEQYF,TGTGCCAGCAGCTCCACCGGGACAGGGGCCCACGAGCAGTACTTC
NA,TRBV5-1,TRBJ2-4,NA,CASSLEARGFEQYF,TGCGCCAGCAGCTTGGAGGCCAGGGGATTCGAACAGTACTTC
NA,TRBV20-1,TRBJ2-7,once,CSASVRNIRYF,TGCAGTGCTAGTGTTCGGAACATTCGGTACTTC
TRBD1,TRBV5-6,TRBJ2-3,NA,CASGKQGVWDTQYF,TGTGCCAGCGGCAAACAGGGGGTATGGGATACGCAGTATTTT
NA,TRBV7-2,TRBJ2-5,NA,CASSLAGGGYVQETQYF,TGTGCCAGCAGCTTAGCGGGGGGCGGCTATGTCCAAGAGACCCAGTACTTC
TRBD2,TRBV10-1,TRBJ2-3,NA,CASSDQGEGTQYF,TGCGCCAGCAGTGACCAAGGGGAGGGTACGCAGTATTTT
TRBD2,TRBV29-1,TRBJ2-1,NA,CSVPDREGSYNEQFF,TGCAGCGTACCCGACCGGGAGGGATCCTACAATGAGCAGTTCTTC
NA,TRBV5-1,TRBJ2-1,NA,CASSLGGSLGHEQFF,TGCGCCAGCAGCTTGGGAGGGTCCCTTGGCCATGAGCAGTTCTTC
NA,TRBV12-3/TRBV12-4,TRBJ2-2,NA,CASSNKAGELFF,TGTGCCAGCTCAAACAAGGCCGGGGAGCTGTTTTTT
TRBD1,TRBV29-1,TRBJ1-2,NA,CSVEPGQGVGYGYTF,TGCAGCGTTGAGCCGGGACAGGGGGTCGGCTATGGCTACACCTTC
NA,TRBV4-3,TRBJ2-1,few,CASSQDVTGRHDEQFF,TGCGCCAGCAGCCAAGATGTTACAGGGAGACACGATGAGCAGTTCTTC
NA,TRBV6-5,TRBJ1-2,few,CASIARTDKLNYGYTF,TGTGCCAGCATTGCTAGGACGGACAAACTTAACTATGGCTACACCTTC
NA,TRBV7-2,TRBJ2-3,few,CASSLSGATDTQYF,TGTGCCAGCAGCTTGTCGGGGGCAACAGATACGCAGTATTTT
NA,TRBV12-3/TRBV12-4,TRBJ2-7,few,CASSFRVHEQYF,TGTGCCAGCAGTTTTAGGGTCCACGAGCAGTACTTC
NA,TRBV3-1,TRBJ2-1,NA,CASSRGGFGGTNEQFF,TGTGCCAGCAGCCGAGGGGGGTTTGGGGGGACTAATGAGCAGTTCTTC
NA,TRBV5-4,TRBJ2-7,NA,CASSLEWSGEQYF,TGTGCCAGCAGCTTGGAATGGAGCGGCGAGCAGTACTTC
NA,TRBV7-2,TRBJ1-5,NA,CASSLSGRGNSNQPQHF,TGTGCCAGCAGCTTATCCGGCAGGGGTAATAGCAATCAGCCCCAGCATTTT
NA,TRBV29-1,TRBJ2-1,NA,CSVGQPNEQFF,TGCAGCGTTGGACAGCCCAATGAGCAGTTCTTC
NA,TRBV4-1,TRBJ2-1,NA,CASSHIRVNDEQFF,TGCGCCAGCAGCCATATTCGGGTAAACGATGAGCAGTTCTTC
TRBD1,TRBV10-2,TRBJ2-3,NA,CTSSRTGTGFADTQYF,TGCACCAGCAGTAGGACCGGGACAGGGTTTGCAGATACGCAGTATTTT
NA,TRBV12-3/TRBV12-4,TRBJ1-1,NA,CASSTQMNTEAFF,TGTGCCAGCAGCACTCAGATGAACACTGAAGCTTTCTTT
TRBD1,TRBV7-8,TRBJ2-7,few,CASSSDRGQNEQYF,TGTGCCAGCAGCTCCGACAGGGGGCAGAACGAGCAGTACTTC
NA,TRBV6-5,TRBJ2-1,NA,CASSYLTGGEQFF,TGTGCCAGCAGTTATTTGACAGGCGGTGAGCAGTTCTTC
NA,TRBV15,TRBJ2-7,NA,CATSVGSSNEQYF,TGTGCCACCAGCGTCGGGAGCAGCAACGAGCAGTACTTC
NA,TRBV6-5,TRBJ2-3,NA,CASRNPDVTDTQYF,TGTGCCAGCAGAAACCCGGACGTCACAGATACGCAGTATTTT
NA,TRBV10-3,TRBJ2-6,NA,CAISRQGSGANVLTF,TGTGCCATCAGCCGGCAGGGCTCTGGGGCCAACGTCCTGACTTTC
NA,TRBV24-1,TRBJ2-1,few,CATSDLPGRSYNEQFF,TGTGCCACCAGTGACCTGCCGGGACGAAGCTACAATGAGCAGTTCTTC
NA,TRBV29-1,TRBJ1-2,NA,CSVGGGVNYGYTF,TGCAGCGTTGGCGGTGGGGTCAACTATGGCTACACCTTC
TRBD2,TRBV5-1,TRBJ2-7,NA,CASSSTGTSGRLVPDEQYF,TGCGCCAGCAGCTCGACCGGGACTAGCGGGAGACTCGTCCCTGACGAGCAGTACTTC
NA,TRBV20-1,TRBJ2-3,NA,CSARMALAADTQYF,TGCAGTGCTAGGATGGCACTAGCCGCAGATACGCAGTATTTT
NA,TRBV6-2/TRBV6-3,TRBJ2-5,few,CASGRLKETQYF,TGTGCCAGCGGGCGACTAAAAGAGACCCAGTACTTC